These 17 T cell receptor beta chains originate from one sample sequenced in a study of OX40 agonist ivuxolimab in advanced cancers. Profiling relied on immunoSEQ multiplex PCR, and the TCRdb table lists in-frame clones only, not all of them. The sample records 68,000 or so clones, roughly 80% being singletons. The sequences come from CD4+ or CD8+ T cells sorted from blood, collected in a trial of the OX40 agonist ivuxolimab. The receptor set was obtained from an adult with an advanced solid tumor such as melanoma, head and neck, liver or kidney cancer.

The V and J genes are TRBV7-3 and TRBJ2-2, with D possibly TRBD1 on 5 matching bases. Germline lookup yields CDR1 SGHTA and CDR2 FQGTGA. The germline V and J ends were trimmed by 2 bases and 6 bases, with 7 bases remaining between them. The CDR3 is 13 amino acids. CDR3 DNA sequence: TGTGCCAGCAGCTTAGACAGAGCCGGGGAGCTGTTTTTT. Translating it yields CASSLDRAGELFF.

There are a few counts of this clone. The chain links TRBV19 to TRBJ1-5; D is unclear. V was cut by 0 bases and J by 6 bases, with 3 bases left in between. The V gene's germline CDR1 is LNHDA and CDR2 SQIVND (reference sequence). The CDR3 length is 12 residues. The CDR3 DNA sequence: TGTGCCAGTAGTATAGATGGTCAGCCCCAGCATTTT. It specifies CASSIDGQPQHF. Filled out from reference TRBV19 and TRBJ1-5, the complete variable domain reads DGGITQSPKYLFRKEGQNVTLSCEQNLNHDAMYWYRQDPGQGLRLIYYSQIVNDFQKGDIAEGYSVSREKKESFPLTVTSAQKNPTAFYLCASSIDGQPQHFGDGTRLSIL.

This clone was seen once. The chain couples TRBV7-2 to TRBJ2-3; 9 bases are shared with TRBD2. V dropped 2 bases and J dropped 0; count of bases not matched to a gene: 3. The CDR3 extends over 16 amino acids. Germline lookup yields CDR1 SGHTA and CDR2 FQGNSA. The CDR3 coding sequence is TGTGCCAGCAGCTTACTAGCGGGATTAAGCACAGATACGCAGTATTTT. Protein: CASSLLAGLSTDTQYF.

The J gene is TRBJ2-1, the V gene TRBV18, with 8 bases fitting TRBD2. This CDR3 is 16 amino acids long. Trimming removed 0 bases from V and 3 bases from J; junction bases left unmatched: 4. Per the germline V gene, CDR1 is KGHSH and CDR2 is LQKENI. The CDR3: CASSPPGAGDYNEQFF. The CDR3 DNA reads TGTGCCAGCTCACCACCGGGAGCGGGAGACTACAATGAGCAGTTCTTC.

This chain uses TRBV7-8 with TRBJ2-5, with TRBD2 matching over 11 bases. CDR3 length: 15 amino acids. Germline CDR1 SGHVS, CDR2 FQNEAQ. V trimming: 7 bases; J trimming: 6 bases; junction bases outside the gene matches: 10. For the CDR3, the DNA is TGTGCCAGCAACGTAATAGCGGGAGGGGTCCAGACCCAGTACTTC. Amino acid sequence: CASNVIAGGVQTQYF.

The V call is TRBV7-9, the J call TRBJ2-5; the match to TRBD2 covers 7 bases. V lost 5 bases and J lost 1; bases outside the gene matches: 4. Germline V gives CDR1 SEHNR, CDR2 FQNEAQ (reference sequence). The CDR3 sequence is 14 residues long. In nucleotides, the CDR3 is TGTGCCAGCAGCGAAGCGGGGATCCAAGAGACCCAGTACTTC. It codes for CASSEAGIQETQYF. Supplemented by reference TRBV7-9 and TRBJ2-5, the full variable domain reads DTGVSQNPRHKITKRGQNVTFRCDPISEHNRLYWYRQTLGQGPEFLTYFQNEAQLEKSRLLSDRFSAERPKGSFSTLEIQRTEQGDSAMYLCASSEAGIQETQYFGPGTRLLVL.

This chain connects TRBV10-2 to TRBJ2-7; TRBD2 might be the D (6 bases). The CDR3 has 14 residues. The V gene's germline CDR1 is WSHSY and CDR2 SAAADI. V was shortened by 4 bases and J by 7 bases, with 17 bases between the two germline ends. CDR3 in DNA: TGCGCCAGCAGTGGGGGACTGGAAAGGGTTGAGCAGTACTTC. This sequence encodes CASSGGLERVEQYF.

The chain carries TRBV6-5 and TRBJ1-1, with 8 bases fitting TRBD1. J lost 0 bases, V lost 6 bases, and 6 bases had no gene match. The CDR3 extends over 15 amino acids. Germline-derived CDR1 and CDR2 are MNHEY and SVGAGI. The CDR3 sequence is CASSTRTGMNTEAFF. The CDR3 nucleotides read TGTGCCAGCAGCACCAGGACAGGGATGAACACTGAAGCTTTCTTT.

This clone occurred a few times. This sequence joins TRBV28 and TRBJ1-6, with TRBD1 as a possible D gene (6 bases). Germline CDR1 is MDHEN and CDR2 is SYDVKM. V was cut by 7 bases and J by 10 bases, with 17 bases left in between. This CDR3 spans 14 amino acids. CDR3 protein: CASKNPGDRSPLHF. The CDR3 bases are TGTGCCAGCAAGAACCCGGGAGACAGGTCACCCCTCCACTTT.

The chain uses TRBV2 and TRBJ1-1; TRBD1 might be the D (5 bases). Trimming pared 3 bases from V and 0 bases from J, leaving 17 bases between. This CDR3 has 17 residues. Per germline, CDR1 SNHLY and CDR2 FYNNEI. CDR3 sequence (DNA): TGTGCCAGCAGTGAGTGGGGATGGGGGAACATGAACACTGAAGCTTTCTTT. This sequence encodes CASSEWGWGNMNTEAFF.

The chain carries TRBV7-8 and TRBJ1-4; 8 nucleotides agree with TRBD1. The CDR3 runs 14 residues. V shed 3 bases and J 8 bases; nucleotides not matched to a gene: 5. Germline V gene sequence: CDR1 SGHVS, CDR2 FQNEAQ. The CDR3 nucleotides are TGTGCCAGCAGCTTTCCGGACAGGGAGGAAAAACTGTTTTTT. This encodes CASSFPDREEKLFF. The full variable domain, in which reference TRBV7-8 and TRBJ1-4 provide the parts outside the CDR3, is GAGVSQSPRYKVAKRGQDVALRCDPISGHVSLFWYQQALGQGPEFLTYFQNEAQLDKSGLPSDRFFAERPEGSVSTLKIQRTQQEDSAVYLCASSFPDREEKLFFGSGTQLSVL.

This clone was counted a single time. The chain is built from TRBV5-8 and TRBJ1-1; D is undetermined. Germline V CDR1 and CDR2: SGHTS, YDEGEE. This CDR3 is built from 15 residues. V lost 0 bases and J lost 2, with 11 bases in between. CDR3 in amino acids: CASSLAEGLNTEAFF. In DNA, the CDR3 is TGTGCCAGCAGCTTGGCCGAGGGATTAAACACTGAAGCTTTCTTT.

The gene calls are TRBV5-4 and TRBJ2-5, with 8 nucleotides matching TRBD2. Germline CDR1 reads SGHNT; CDR2 reads YYREEE (reference sequence). This CDR3 comprises 14 residues. The trim removed 4 bases at V and 4 bases at J, leaving 6 bases unmatched. CDR3 region: CASSLRTSLETQYF. CDR3 DNA sequence: TGTGCCAGCAGCCTGAGGACTAGCTTAGAGACCCAGTACTTC. Complete variable domain (other parts from reference TRBV5-4 and TRBJ2-5): ETGVTQSPTHLIKTRGQQVTLRCSSQSGHNTVSWYQQALGQGPQFIFQYYREEENGRGNFPPRFSGLQFPNYSSELNVNALELDDSALYLCASSLRTSLETQYFGPGTRLLVL.

This clone was found a few times. The rearrangement joins TRBV9 to TRBJ2-5; D not resolved. This CDR3 is 15 amino acids long. V was trimmed by 1 base and J by 1 base, leaving 11 bases between them. CDR1 SGDLS and CDR2 YYNGEE come from the germline V gene. CDR3 nucleotides: TGTGCCAGCAGCGTAACGAGCGTCCTCCAAGAGACCCAGTACTTC. It translates to CASSVTSVLQETQYF.

The V and J genes are TRBV9 and TRBJ1-2; D may be TRBD1 (6 bases). Germline values: CDR1 SGDLS, CDR2 YYNGEE. V was shortened by 0 bases and J by 8 bases, with 14 bases between the two germline ends. The CDR3 length is 14 residues. This CDR3 reads CASSVAGTRWGYTF. The CDR3 bases are TGTGCCAGCAGCGTAGCTGGGACACGATGGGGCTACACCTTC.

The chain recombines TRBV7-2 with TRBJ2-5; 12 nucleotides match TRBD2. V lost 5 bases, J lost 4 bases, and 5 bases stayed unmatched. Germline loops: CDR1 SGHTA, CDR2 FQGNSA. The CDR3 length is 15 residues. The CDR3 DNA is TGTGCCAGCAGCCCTAGCGGGGGGGCGGGAGAGACCCAGTACTTC. This translates into CASSPSGGAGETQYF.

The genes are TRBV6-4 and TRBJ1-5; D unresolved. Germline CDR1 and CDR2: MRHNA and SNTAGT. Deletions cut 0 bases from V and 6 bases from J, with 15 bases between. The CDR3 sequence is 16 residues long. This CDR3 is CASSDSIRVAAQPQHF. CDR3 DNA: TGTGCCAGCAGTGACTCCATCCGGGTGGCCGCTCAGCCCCAGCATTTT.